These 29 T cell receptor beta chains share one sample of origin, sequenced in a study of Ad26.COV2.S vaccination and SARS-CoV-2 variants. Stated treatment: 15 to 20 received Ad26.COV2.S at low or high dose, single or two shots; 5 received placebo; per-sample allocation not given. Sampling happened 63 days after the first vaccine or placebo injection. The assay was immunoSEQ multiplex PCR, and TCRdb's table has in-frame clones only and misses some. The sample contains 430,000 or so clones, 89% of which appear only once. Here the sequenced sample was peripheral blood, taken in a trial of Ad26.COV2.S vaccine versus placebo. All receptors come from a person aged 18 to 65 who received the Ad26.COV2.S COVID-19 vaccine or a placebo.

The CDR3 region is CASSHAHGGQREQFF. CDR3 nucleotides: TGTGCCAGCAGCCACGCCCACGGGGGGCAAAGGGAGCAGTTCTTC. The V call is TRBV11-1, the J call TRBJ2-1; tentatively, D is TRBD2 (7 bases). This CDR3 comprises 15 residues. The V and J ends lost 5 bases and 10 bases respectively, with 21 bases between them. CDR1 is SGHAT and CDR2 is FQDESV in the germline V gene (reference sequence).

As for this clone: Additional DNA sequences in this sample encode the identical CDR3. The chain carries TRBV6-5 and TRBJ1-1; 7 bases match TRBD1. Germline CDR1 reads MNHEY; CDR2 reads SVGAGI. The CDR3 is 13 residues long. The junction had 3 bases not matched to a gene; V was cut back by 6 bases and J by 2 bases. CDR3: CASSRQGNTEAFF. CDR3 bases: TGTGCCAGCAGCCGACAGGGAAACACTGAAGCTTTCTTT.

As DNA, the CDR3 is TGTGCCAGCAGCCTCTCTTTCCCAATGAACACTGAAGCTTTCTTT. Translated, it gives CASSLSFPMNTEAFF. The rearrangement uses TRBV7-2 and TRBJ1-1; D gene unclear. This CDR3 region has 15 residues. Trimming pared 5 bases from V and 0 bases from J, leaving 13 bases between. The germline V gene encodes CDR1 SGHTA and CDR2 FQGNSA.

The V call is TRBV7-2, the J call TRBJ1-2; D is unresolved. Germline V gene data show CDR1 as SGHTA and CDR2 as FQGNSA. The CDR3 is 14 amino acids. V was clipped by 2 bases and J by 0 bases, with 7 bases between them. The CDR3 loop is CASSLIGANYGYTF. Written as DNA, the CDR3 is TGTGCCAGCAGCTTAATAGGAGCTAACTATGGCTACACCTTC.

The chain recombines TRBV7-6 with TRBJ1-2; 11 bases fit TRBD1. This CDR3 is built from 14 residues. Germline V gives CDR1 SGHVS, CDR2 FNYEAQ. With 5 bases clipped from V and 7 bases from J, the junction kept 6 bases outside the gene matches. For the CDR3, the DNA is TGTGCCAGCAGCCTGGGACAGGGGGAGTTTGGCTACACCTTC. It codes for CASSLGQGEFGYTF.

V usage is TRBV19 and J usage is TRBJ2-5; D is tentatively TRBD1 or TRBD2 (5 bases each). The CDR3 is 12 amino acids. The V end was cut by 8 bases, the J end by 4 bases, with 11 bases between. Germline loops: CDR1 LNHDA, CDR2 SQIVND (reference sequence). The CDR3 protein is CASGDQTETQYF. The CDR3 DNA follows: TGTGCCAGTGGGGACCAGACAGAGACCCAGTACTTC.

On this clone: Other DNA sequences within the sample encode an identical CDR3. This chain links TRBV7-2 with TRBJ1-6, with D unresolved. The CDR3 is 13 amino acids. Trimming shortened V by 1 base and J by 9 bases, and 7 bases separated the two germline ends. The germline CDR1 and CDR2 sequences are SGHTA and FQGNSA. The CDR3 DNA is TGTGCCAGCAGCTTAGGAGGAGGTTCACCCCTCCACTTT. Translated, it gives CASSLGGGSPLHF.

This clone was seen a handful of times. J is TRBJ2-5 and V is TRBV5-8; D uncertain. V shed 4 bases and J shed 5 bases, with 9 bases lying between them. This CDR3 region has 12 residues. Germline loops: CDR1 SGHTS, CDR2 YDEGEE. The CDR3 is CASSLSAETQYF. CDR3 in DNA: TGTGCCAGCAGCCTCTCGGCGGAGACCCAGTACTTC.

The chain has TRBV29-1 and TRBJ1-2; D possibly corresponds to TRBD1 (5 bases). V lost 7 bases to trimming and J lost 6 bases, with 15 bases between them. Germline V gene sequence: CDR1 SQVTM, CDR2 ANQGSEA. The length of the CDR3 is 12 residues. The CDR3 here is CSGGVPPDGYTF. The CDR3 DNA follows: TGCAGCGGGGGGGTACCCCCCGATGGCTACACCTTC.

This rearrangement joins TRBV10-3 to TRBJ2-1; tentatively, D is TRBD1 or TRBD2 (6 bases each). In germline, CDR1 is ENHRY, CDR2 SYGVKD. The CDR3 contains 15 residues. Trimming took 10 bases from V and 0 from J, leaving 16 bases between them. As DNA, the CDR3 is TGTGCCACCGGGGGCGGGACCACCTCCTACAATGAGCAGTTCTTC. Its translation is CATGGGTTSYNEQFF.

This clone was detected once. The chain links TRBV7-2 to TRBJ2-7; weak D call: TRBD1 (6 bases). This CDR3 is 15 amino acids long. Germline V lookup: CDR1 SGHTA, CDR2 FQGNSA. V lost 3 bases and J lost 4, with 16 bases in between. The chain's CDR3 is CASSLRPGHLYEQYV. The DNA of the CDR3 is TGTGCCAGCAGCTTGCGCCCGGGACACCTATACGAGCAGTACGTC.

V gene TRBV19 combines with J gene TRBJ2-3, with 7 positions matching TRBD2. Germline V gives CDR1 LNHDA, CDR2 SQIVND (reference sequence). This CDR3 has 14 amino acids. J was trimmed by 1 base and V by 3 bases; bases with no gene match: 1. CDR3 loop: CASSMGRGTDTQYF. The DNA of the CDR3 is TGTGCCAGTAGTATGGGGAGGGGCACAGATACGCAGTATTTT.

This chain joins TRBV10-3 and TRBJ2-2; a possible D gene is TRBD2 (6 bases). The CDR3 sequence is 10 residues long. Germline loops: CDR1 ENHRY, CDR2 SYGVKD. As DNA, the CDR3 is TGTAGCGGGTACACCGGGGAGCTGTTTTTT. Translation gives CSGYTGELFF.

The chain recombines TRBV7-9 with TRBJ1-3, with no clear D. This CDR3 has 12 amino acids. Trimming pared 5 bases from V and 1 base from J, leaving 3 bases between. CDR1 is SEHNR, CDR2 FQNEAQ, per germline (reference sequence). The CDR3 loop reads CASSRSGNTIYF. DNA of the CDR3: TGTGCCAGCAGCCGGTCTGGAAACACCATATATTTT.

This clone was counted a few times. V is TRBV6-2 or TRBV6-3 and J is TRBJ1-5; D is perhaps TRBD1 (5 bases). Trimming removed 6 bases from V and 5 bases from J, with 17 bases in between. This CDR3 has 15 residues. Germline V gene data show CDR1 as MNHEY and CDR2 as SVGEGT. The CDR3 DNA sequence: TGTGCCAGCAGCTTTTGGGCAGGGACGGATCAGCCCCAGCATTTT. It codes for CASSFWAGTDQPQHF.

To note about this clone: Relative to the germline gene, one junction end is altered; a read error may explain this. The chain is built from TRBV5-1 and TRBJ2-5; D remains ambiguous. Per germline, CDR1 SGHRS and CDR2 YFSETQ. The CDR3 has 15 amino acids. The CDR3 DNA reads TGCGCCAGCATTACTACGCCGGGTCGCCAAGGGACCCAGTACTTC. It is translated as CASITTPGRQGTQYF.

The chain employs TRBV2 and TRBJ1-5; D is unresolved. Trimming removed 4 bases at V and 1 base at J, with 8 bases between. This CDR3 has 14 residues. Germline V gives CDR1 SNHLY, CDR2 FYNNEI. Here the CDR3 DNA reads TGTGCCAGCAGTGTAGTGACCAGCAATCAGCCCCAGCATTTT. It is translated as CASSVVTSNQPQHF.

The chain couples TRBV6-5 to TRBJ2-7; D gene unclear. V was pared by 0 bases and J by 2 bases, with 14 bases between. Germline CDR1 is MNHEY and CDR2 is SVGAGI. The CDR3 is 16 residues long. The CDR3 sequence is CASSYSAESPTYEQYV. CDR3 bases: TGTGCCAGCAGTTACTCAGCTGAGTCACCGACCTACGAGCAGTACGTC.

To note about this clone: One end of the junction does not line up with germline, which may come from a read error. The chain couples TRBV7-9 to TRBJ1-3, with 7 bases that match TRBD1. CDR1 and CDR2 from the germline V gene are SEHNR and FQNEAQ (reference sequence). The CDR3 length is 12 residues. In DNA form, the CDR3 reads TGTGCCAGCAGCTTCACGACAGGGACCGAAGATTTT. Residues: CASSFTTGTEDF.

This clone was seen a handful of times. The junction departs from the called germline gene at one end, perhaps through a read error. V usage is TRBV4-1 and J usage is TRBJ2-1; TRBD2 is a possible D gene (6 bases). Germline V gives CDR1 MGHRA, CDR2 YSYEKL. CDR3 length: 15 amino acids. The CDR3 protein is CATSIYGSSYNEQFF. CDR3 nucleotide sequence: TGCGCCACCAGCATATACGGGAGCTCCTACAATGAGCAGTTCTTC.

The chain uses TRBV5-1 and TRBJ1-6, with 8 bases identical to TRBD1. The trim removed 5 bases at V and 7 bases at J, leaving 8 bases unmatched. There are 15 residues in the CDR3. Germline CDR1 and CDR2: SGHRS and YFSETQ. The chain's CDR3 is CASSSSGGPNSPLHF. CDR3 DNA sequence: TGCGCCAGCAGTTCTTCAGGGGGCCCAAATTCACCCCTCCACTTT.

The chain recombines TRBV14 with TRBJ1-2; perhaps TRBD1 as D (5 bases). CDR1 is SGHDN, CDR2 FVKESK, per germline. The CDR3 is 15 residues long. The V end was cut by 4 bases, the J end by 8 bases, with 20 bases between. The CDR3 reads CASSLTVTATSGYTF. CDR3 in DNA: TGTGCCAGCAGCCTAACCGTGACAGCTACCTCCGGCTACACCTTC.

Written as DNA, the CDR3 is TGTGCCAGCAGCCGTATCGGGGGTGAGCAGTTCTTC. Protein product: CASSRIGGEQFF. The chain carries TRBV11-2 and TRBJ2-1; weak D call: TRBD2 (6 bases). V shed 5 bases and J shed 9 bases, with 11 bases lying between them. Germline V gives CDR1 SGHAT, CDR2 FQNNGV. The CDR3 is made up of 12 amino acids. Using reference TRBV11-2 and TRBJ2-1 for the parts outside the CDR3, the full variable domain is EAGVAQSPRYKIIEKRQSVAFWCNPISGHATLYWYQQILGQGPKLLIQFQNNGVVDDSQLPKDRFSAERLKGVDSTLKIQPAKLEDSAVYLCASSRIGGEQFFGPGTRLTVL.

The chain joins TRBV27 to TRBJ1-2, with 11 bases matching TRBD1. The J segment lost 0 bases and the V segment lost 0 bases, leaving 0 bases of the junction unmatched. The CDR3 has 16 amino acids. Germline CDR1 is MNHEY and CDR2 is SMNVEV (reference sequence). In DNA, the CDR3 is TGTGCCAGCAGTTTATCGGGACAGGGGGCTAACTATGGCTACACCTTC. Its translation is CASSLSGQGANYGYTF.

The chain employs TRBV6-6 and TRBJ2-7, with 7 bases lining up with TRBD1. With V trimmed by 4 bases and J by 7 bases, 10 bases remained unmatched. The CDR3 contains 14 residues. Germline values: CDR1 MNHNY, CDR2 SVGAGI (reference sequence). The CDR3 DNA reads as TGTGCCAGCAGTTCTGCCTCACAGGGGCGAGAGCAGTACGTC. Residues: CASSSASQGREQYV.

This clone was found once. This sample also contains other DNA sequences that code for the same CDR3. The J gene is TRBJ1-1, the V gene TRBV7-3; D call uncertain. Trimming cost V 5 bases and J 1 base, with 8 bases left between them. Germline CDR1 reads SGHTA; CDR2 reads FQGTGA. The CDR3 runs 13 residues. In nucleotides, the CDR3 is TGTGCCAGCAGCCTCCGGGGGAACACTGAAGCTTTCTTT. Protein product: CASSLRGNTEAFF.

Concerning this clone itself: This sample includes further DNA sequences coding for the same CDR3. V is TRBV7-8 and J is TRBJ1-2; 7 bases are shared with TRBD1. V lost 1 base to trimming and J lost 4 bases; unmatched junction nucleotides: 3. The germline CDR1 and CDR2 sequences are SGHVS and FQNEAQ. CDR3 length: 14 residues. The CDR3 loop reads CASSLVPGGYGYTF. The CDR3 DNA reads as TGTGCCAGCAGCTTAGTACCAGGGGGCTATGGCTACACCTTC. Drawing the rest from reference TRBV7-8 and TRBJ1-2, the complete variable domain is GAGVSQSPRYKVAKRGQDVALRCDPISGHVSLFWYQQALGQGPEFLTYFQNEAQLDKSGLPSDRFFAERPEGSVSTLKIQRTQQEDSAVYLCASSLVPGGYGYTFGSGTRLTVV.

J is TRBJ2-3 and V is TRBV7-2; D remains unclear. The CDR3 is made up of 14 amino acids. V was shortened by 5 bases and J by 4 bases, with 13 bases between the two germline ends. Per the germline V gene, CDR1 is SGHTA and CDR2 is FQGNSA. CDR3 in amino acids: CASSPRLNADTQYF. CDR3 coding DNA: TGTGCCAGCAGCCCCCGTTTAAACGCAGATACGCAGTATTTT.

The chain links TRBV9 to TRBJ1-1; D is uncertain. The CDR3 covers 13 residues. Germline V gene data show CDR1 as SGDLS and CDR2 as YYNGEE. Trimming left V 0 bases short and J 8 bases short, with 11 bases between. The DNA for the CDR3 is TGTGCCAGCAGCGTAGCTGTATCGACAGAAGCTTTCTTT. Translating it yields CASSVAVSTEAFF.